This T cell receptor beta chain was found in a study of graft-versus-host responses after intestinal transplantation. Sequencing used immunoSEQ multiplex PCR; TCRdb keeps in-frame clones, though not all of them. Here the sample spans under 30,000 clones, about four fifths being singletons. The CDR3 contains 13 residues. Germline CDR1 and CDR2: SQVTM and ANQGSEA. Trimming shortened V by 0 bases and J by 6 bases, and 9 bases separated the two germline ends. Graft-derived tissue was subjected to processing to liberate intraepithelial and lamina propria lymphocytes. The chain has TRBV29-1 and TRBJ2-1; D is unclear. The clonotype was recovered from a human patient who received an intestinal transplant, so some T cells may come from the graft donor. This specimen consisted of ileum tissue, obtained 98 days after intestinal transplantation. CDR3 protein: CSVEDLKPNEQFF. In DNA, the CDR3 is TGCAGCGTTGAAGATCTTAAGCCCAATGAGCAGTTCTTC.